This T cell receptor (beta chain) appears in the sequencing data of a study of early T cells in non-severe SARS-CoV-2 infection. General observations from the study: There was a bias toward anti-spike CD8 responses in VDJdb matching, which missed private and CD4 specificities.

As regards this clonotype: What it binds is unknown.

TCRdb redid the calling of the 5' RACE reads with MiXCR, one entry per CDR3 protein. Of tens of thousands of distinct CDR3 sequences in the sample, 9.3% were seen once. The germline V gene has CDR1 LGHNT and CDR2 FRNRAP. This CDR3 is built from 13 residues. V gave up 2 bases and J gave up 5 bases, with 8 bases separating them. The chain uses TRBV12-5 and TRBJ2-3; D is possibly TRBD2 (6 bases). The sequence was obtained from an adult who was a healthcare worker with PCR-confirmed SARS-CoV-2 infection or an uninfected control (not recorded which). Sequences were obtained from whole blood. The CDR3 coding sequence is TGTGCTAGTGGTTTGCTGGGAGGAGATACGCAGTATTTT. The encoded protein is CASGLLGGDTQYF.